This T cell receptor beta chain was identified during a study of T cells after yellow fever vaccination. Study details: The fractions with low cell numbers were processed using SMART-Seq v4 Ultra Low Input.

This clonotype has more than one count but fewer than ten. Trimming took 8 bases from V and 3 from J; bases not matched to a gene: 7. Germline V gives CDR1 MDHEN, CDR2 SYDVKM. The CDR3 length is 13 residues. MiXCR, applied by TCRdb to the 5' RACE reads, yields one record per CDR3 protein. The data contain approximately 260,000 distinct CDR3 sequences, 10% to 15% of them seen just once; the ten biggest clones take up roughly 0.5%. This TCR was sampled from a man aged 30 to 39 who received the YFV17D yellow fever vaccine. The chain recombines TRBV28 with TRBJ2-7; 7 nucleotides line up with TRBD1. The sequencing used CD4+ T cells sorted from PBMCs, collected 45 days after the yellow fever booster vaccination. DNA for the CDR3: TGTGCCAGCTGTCTACAGGGGATCTACGAGCAGTACTTC. Translation gives CASCLQGIYEQYF.